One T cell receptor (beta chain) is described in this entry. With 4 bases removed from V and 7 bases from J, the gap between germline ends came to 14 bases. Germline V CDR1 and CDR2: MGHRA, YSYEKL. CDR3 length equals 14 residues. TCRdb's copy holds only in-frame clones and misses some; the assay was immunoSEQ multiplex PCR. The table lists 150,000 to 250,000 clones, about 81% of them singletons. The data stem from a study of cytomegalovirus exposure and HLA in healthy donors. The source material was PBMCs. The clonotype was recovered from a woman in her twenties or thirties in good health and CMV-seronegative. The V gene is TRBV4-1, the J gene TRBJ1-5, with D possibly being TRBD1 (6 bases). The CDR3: CASSPAGGPQPQHF. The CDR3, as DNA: TGCGCCAGCAGCCCAGCCGGGGGGCCCCAGCCCCAGCATTTT.